The 7 T cell receptor beta chains below all came from one sample that was sequenced in a study of early T cells in non-severe SARS-CoV-2 infection. MiXCR, run by TCRdb on the 5' RACE reads, gives a single entry per CDR3 protein. Among tens of thousands of distinct CDR3 sequences listed, approximately 4% were seen once. The source material was whole blood. The origin of the receptors is an adult who was a healthcare worker with PCR-confirmed SARS-CoV-2 infection or an uninfected control (not recorded which).

This clonotype was recorded many times. V and J are TRBV5-1 and TRBJ2-3, with D tentatively TRBD2 (7 bases). This CDR3 spans 14 amino acids. V dropped 4 bases and J dropped 4 bases, with 13 bases sitting between them. From germline, CDR1 is SGHRS and CDR2 YFSETQ. This CDR3 reads CASSPGGPSDTQYF. The DNA of the CDR3 is TGCGCCAGCAGCCCCGGGGGGCCATCAGATACGCAGTATTTT.

This clonotype came up many times. The V gene is TRBV11-3, the J gene TRBJ2-3, with D tentatively TRBD2 (6 bases). CDR1 SGHNT and CDR2 YENEEA come from the germline V gene. The CDR3 consists of 13 residues. V lost 8 bases and J 1 base, leaving 10 bases between the germline ends. CDR3 DNA: TGTGCCAGCGGGCGGGACGGCACAGATACGCAGTATTTT. The encoded protein is CASGRDGTDTQYF.

This clonotype was seen ten or more times. This chain connects TRBV7-9 to TRBJ2-1; D remains unclear. CDR1 is SEHNR, CDR2 FQNEAQ, per germline (reference sequence). V shed 6 bases and J shed 0 bases, with 6 bases lying between them. The CDR3 covers 13 residues. CDR3 residues: CASSSSSYNEQFF. Written as DNA, the CDR3 is TGTGCCAGCAGTTCCAGCTCCTACAATGAGCAGTTCTTC.

This clonotype was counted between two and nine times. V is TRBV2 and J is TRBJ2-1; 7 nucleotides agree with TRBD1. This CDR3 has 15 residues. J was trimmed by 4 bases and V by 7 bases; bases with no gene match: 10. Germline V gene lookup returns CDR1 SNHLY and CDR2 FYNNEI. The CDR3 coding sequence is TGTGCCAGCACCGACGAAGGGGGCATTTACAATGAGCAGTTCTTC. Protein sequence: CASTDEGGIYNEQFF.

This clonotype was recorded many times. The chain has TRBV6-5 and TRBJ1-1; D is ambiguous. The germline V and J ends were trimmed by 6 bases and 1 base, with 9 bases remaining between them. This CDR3 is 13 amino acids long. Germline assignment: CDR1 MNHEY and CDR2 SVGAGI. The CDR3, as DNA: TGTGCCAGCAGCCTCTACAGGAACACTGAAGCTTTCTTT. Amino acid sequence: CASSLYRNTEAFF.

At least ten counts were recorded for this clonotype. The chain has TRBV27 and TRBJ2-4, with a tentative D call TRBD1 (5 bases). V was clipped by 5 bases and J by 0 bases, with 14 bases between them. The CDR3 contains 16 residues. Germline V gene data show CDR1 as MNHEY and CDR2 as SMNVEV (reference sequence). CDR3 protein: CASSNRGLLAKNIQYF. In DNA, the CDR3 is TGTGCCAGCAGTAATAGGGGATTACTAGCCAAAAACATTCAGTACTTC.

This clonotype has ten or more counts. The chain joins TRBV11-1 to TRBJ1-2; no firm D call. The CDR3 contains 15 residues. With 4 bases removed from V and 2 bases from J, the gap between germline ends came to 14 bases. Germline CDR1 reads SGHAT; CDR2 reads FQDESV (reference sequence). The CDR3 sequence is CASSSTWAANYGYTF. Here the CDR3 DNA reads TGTGCCAGCAGCTCCACCTGGGCAGCCAACTATGGCTACACCTTC.